This T cell receptor beta chain was observed in a study of T cell repertoires and HLA-DP antigens. Study summary: Donor ages ranged from 18-to-29 to 60-to-69; a couple of men, one woman.

In regard to this clone: The antigen is not known.

Each pre-culture CD4+ sample aimed for more than 150,000 T cell genomes at deep resolution. Using immunoSEQ multiplex PCR, the repertoire was profiled, and TCRdb retains in-frame clones only, with some absent. The table includes about 89,000 clones, approximately 86% detected once. Study-wide results and caveats: The CD4+ repertoire was not split into naive and memory.

The sample was CD4+ T cells from PBMCs. This TCR was sampled from a man aged 50-60 years in good health and CMV-seronegative.

The DNA of the CDR3 is TGTGCCAGCAGCTTAGAAGCTCCGGGACGACCTCCCTCCAATCAGCCCCAGCATTTT. Protein product: CASSLEAPGRPPSNQPQHF. The chain recombines TRBV7-9 with TRBJ1-5; a weak D match, TRBD1 (5 bases). The CDR3 has 19 amino acids. CDR1 is SEHNR and CDR2 is FQNEAQ in the germline V gene (reference sequence). Trimming pared 1 base from V and 3 bases from J, leaving 22 bases between. Full variable domain (remainder filled in from reference TRBV7-9 and TRBJ1-5): DTGVSQNPRHKITKRGQNVTFRCDPISEHNRLYWYRQTLGQGPEFLTYFQNEAQLEKSRLLSDRFSAERPKGSFSTLEIQRTEQGDSAMYLCASSLEAPGRPPSNQPQHFGDGTRLSIL.